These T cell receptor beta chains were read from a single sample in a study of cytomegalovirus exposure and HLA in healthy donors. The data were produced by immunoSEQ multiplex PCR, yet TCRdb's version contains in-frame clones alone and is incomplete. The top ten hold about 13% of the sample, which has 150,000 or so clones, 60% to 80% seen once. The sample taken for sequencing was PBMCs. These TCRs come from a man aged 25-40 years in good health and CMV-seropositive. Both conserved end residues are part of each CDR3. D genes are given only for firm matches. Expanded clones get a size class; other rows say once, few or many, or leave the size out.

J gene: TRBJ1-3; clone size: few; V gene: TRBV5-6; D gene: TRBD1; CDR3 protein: CASSWGNPTGAGNTIYF; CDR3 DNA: TGTGCCAGCAGCTGGGGAAATCCAACAGGGGCTGGAAACACCATATATTTT
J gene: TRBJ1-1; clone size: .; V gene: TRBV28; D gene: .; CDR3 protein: CASVQGIGAFF; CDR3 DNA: TGTGCCAGCGTACAGGGAATTGGAGCTTTCTTT
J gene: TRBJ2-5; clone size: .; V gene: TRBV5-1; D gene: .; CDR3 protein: CASSYTEHGTQYF; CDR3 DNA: TGCGCCAGCAGCTATACTGAGCATGGGACCCAGTACTTC
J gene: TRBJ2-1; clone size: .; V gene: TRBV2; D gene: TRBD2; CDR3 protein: CASRVTSGSFNEQFF; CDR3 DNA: TGTGCCAGCAGAGTCACTAGCGGGAGCTTCAATGAGCAGTTCTTC
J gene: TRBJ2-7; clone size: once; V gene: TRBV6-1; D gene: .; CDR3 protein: CASSEGLASYEQYF; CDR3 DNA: TGTGCCAGCAGTGAAGGATTAGCCTCCTACGAGCAGTACTTC
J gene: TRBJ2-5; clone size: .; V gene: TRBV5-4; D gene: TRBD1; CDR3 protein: CASSPTGEETQYF; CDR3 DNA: TGTGCCAGCAGCCCCACAGGGGAAGAGACCCAGTACTTC
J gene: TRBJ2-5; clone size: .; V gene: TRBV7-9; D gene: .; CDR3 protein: CASSFQGRETQYF; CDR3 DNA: TGTGCCAGCAGCTTTCAGGGAAGGGAGACCCAGTACTTC
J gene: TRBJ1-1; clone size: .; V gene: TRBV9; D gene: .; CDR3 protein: CASSPQTATNTEAFF; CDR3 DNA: TGTGCCAGCAGCCCTCAGACAGCTACGAACACTGAAGCTTTCTTT
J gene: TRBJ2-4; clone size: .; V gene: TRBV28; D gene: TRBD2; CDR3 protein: CASSLAGGVAKNIQYF; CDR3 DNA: TGTGCCAGCAGTTTGGCGGGGGGAGTAGCCAAAAACATTCAGTACTTC
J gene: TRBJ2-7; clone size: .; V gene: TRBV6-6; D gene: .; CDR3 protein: CASSSLLSSYEQYF; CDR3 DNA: TGTGCCAGCAGTTCGCTCCTGAGCTCCTACGAGCAGTACTTC
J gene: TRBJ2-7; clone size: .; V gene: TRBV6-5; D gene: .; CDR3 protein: CASSLDGAYEQYF; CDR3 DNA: TGTGCCAGCAGTCTAGACGGGGCCTACGAGCAGTACTTC
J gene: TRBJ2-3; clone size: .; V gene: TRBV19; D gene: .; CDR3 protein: CASSIQVPDTQYF; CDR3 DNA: TGTGCCAGTAGTATACAGGTCCCAGATACGCAGTATTTT
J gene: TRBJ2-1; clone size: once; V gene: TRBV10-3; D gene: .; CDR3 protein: CAISESQGGNNEQFF; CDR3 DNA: TGTGCCATCAGTGAGTCCCAGGGTGGTAACAATGAGCAGTTCTTC
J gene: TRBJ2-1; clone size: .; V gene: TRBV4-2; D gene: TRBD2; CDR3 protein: CASSQDPPLAGDYNEQFF; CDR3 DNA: TGTGCCAGCAGCCAAGATCCCCCACTAGCGGGTGACTACAATGAGCAGTTCTTC
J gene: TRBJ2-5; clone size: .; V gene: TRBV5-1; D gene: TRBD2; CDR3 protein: CASSPGTSGRPKETQYF; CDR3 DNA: TGCGCCAGCAGCCCAGGGACTAGCGGGAGGCCAAAAGAGACCCAGTACTTC
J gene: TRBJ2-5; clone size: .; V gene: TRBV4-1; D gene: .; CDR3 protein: CASSQEVRQETQYF; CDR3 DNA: TGCGCCAGCAGCCAAGAGGTCAGACAAGAGACCCAGTACTTC